This TCR beta chain was recovered during a study of response to subunit inactivated influenza vaccine. Study outcomes and limitations: New T cells are recruited in small numbers by each seasonal influenza vaccination, according to the authors' suggestion.

Each CDR3 protein gets one entry after TCRdb re-called the RT-PCR reads with MiXCR. The sample comprises a few hundred thousand distinct CDR3 sequences, 21% of which are singletons, and roughly a tenth rests with the top ten. This clonotype was seen only a few times. Its specificity is not known. This sequence was found in a man in his fifties or sixties who received an inactivated influenza vaccine. The specimen was PBMCs from blood, collected 21 months after vaccination.

In DNA, the CDR3 is TGTGCCAGCAGTTTACCGCAGGGAATTTATGGCTACACCTTC. Protein product: CASSLPQGIYGYTF. The chain employs TRBV28 and TRBJ1-2; D perhaps matches TRBD1 (5 bases). The CDR3 contains 14 residues. Germline assignment: CDR1 MDHEN and CDR2 SYDVKM. Between the trimmed V and J ends, which lost 2 bases and 5 bases, there was a span of 12 bases.